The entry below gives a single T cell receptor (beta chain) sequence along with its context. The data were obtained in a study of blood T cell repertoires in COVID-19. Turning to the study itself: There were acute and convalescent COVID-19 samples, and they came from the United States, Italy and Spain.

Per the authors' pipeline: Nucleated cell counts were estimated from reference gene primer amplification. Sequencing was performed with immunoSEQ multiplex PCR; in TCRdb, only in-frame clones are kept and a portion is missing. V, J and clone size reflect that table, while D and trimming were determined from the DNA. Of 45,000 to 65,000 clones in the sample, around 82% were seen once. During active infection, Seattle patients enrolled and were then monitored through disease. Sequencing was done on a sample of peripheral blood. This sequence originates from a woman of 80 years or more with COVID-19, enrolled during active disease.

The CDR3 nucleotides are TGTGCCAGCTCACCGTCTTCAGGGATCACTAACTATGGCTACACCTTC. The encoded protein is CASSPSSGITNYGYTF. The chain combines TRBV18 with TRBJ1-2, with D perhaps matching TRBD1 (5 bases). This CDR3 is built from 16 residues. Looked up from germline, CDR1 is KGHSH and CDR2 is LQKENI. V was clipped by 3 bases and J by 0 bases, with 14 bases between them.